Each of the 8 T cell receptor beta chains below was sequenced from the same sample in a study of shared clonotypes between healthy human individuals. Data came from immunoSEQ multiplex PCR; TCRdb stores just in-frame clones and leaves some out. The table includes around 550,000 clones, approximately 95% detected once. Sequencing input: naive CD4+ T cells sorted from blood. The subset: CD45RA+ positively selected. These receptors were collected from a woman in her thirties in good health.

The chain couples TRBV6-1 to TRBJ2-7; 7 positions match TRBD1. The germline V gene has CDR1 MNHNS and CDR2 SASEGT. CDR3 size: 14 residues. The V gene end was trimmed by 5 bases and the J gene end by 3 bases; junction bases not matched to a gene: 7. CDR3 nucleotides: TGTGCCAGCAGTCGGGTGACAGGGAACTACGAGCAGTACTTC. Its translation: CASSRVTGNYEQYF.

In regard to this clone: Different DNA sequences within this sample yield the same CDR3. The genes are TRBV7-9 and TRBJ2-3; D ambiguous. This CDR3 has 12 residues. V was cut by 3 bases and J by 4 bases, with 5 bases left in between. CDR1 and CDR2 from the germline V gene are SEHNR and FQNEAQ (reference sequence). The CDR3 DNA follows: TGTGCCAGCAGCTTGGCGGCAGATACGCAGTATTTT. Translating gives CASSLAADTQYF.

V usage is TRBV15 and J usage is TRBJ2-7; D unclear. CDR1 LNHNV and CDR2 YYDKDF come from the germline V gene (reference sequence). V gave up 0 bases and J gave up 6 bases, with 15 bases separating them. This CDR3 spans 15 amino acids. Written as DNA, the CDR3 is TGTGCCACCAGCAGAGATTCCTGGCAGCCCGGCGAGCAGTACTTC. Residues: CATSRDSWQPGEQYF. Supplemented by reference TRBV15 and TRBJ2-7, the full variable domain reads DAMVIQNPRYQVTQFGKPVTLSCSQTLNHNVMYWYQQKSSQAPKLLFHYYDKDFNNEADTPDNFQSRRPNTSFCFLDIRSPGLGDTAMYLCATSRDSWQPGEQYFGPGTRLTVT.

The chain uses TRBV6-6 and TRBJ2-7; 9 bases agree with TRBD1. This CDR3 is built from 14 residues. J lost 3 bases, V lost 6 bases, and 6 bases had no gene match. Germline CDR1 is MNHNY and CDR2 is SVGAGI (reference sequence). CDR3 sequence reads: CASRMGQGSYEQYF. CDR3 sequence (DNA): TGTGCCAGCAGGATGGGACAGGGCAGCTACGAGCAGTACTTC.

This sequence joins TRBV5-8 and TRBJ2-5, with 9 bases matching TRBD2. This CDR3 has 15 residues. Per germline, CDR1 SGHTS and CDR2 YDEGEE. Trimming at V came to 6 bases and at J to 1 base, leaving 7 bases not matched to a gene. CDR3 nucleotides: TGTGCCAGCACGTTAGCGGGAGCCGGCCAAGAGACCCAGTACTTC. Protein sequence: CASTLAGAGQETQYF.

V usage is TRBV18 and J usage is TRBJ1-2; 8 bases match TRBD1. The CDR3 is 13 residues long. V dropped 6 bases and J dropped 7; count of bases not matched to a gene: 7. Germline V lookup: CDR1 KGHSH, CDR2 LQKENI. The CDR3 reads CASSPDRDRGYTF. CDR3 DNA: TGTGCCAGCTCCCCGGACAGGGACCGTGGCTACACCTTC.

The gene calls are TRBV7-9 and TRBJ1-1, with 9 bases matching TRBD1. The V segment lost 5 bases and the J segment 1 base; nucleotides outside the gene matches: 11. The germline V gene encodes CDR1 SEHNR and CDR2 FQNEAQ (reference sequence). The CDR3 length is 17 residues. DNA for the CDR3: TGTGCCAGCAGCCACCCCGGGACAGGGTTAGGGAACACTGAAGCTTTCTTT. It is translated as CASSHPGTGLGNTEAFF.

This rearrangement joins TRBV28 to TRBJ1-5, with TRBD1 matching over 7 bases. V gave up 6 bases and J gave up 6 bases; unmatched junction bases: 14. Germline-derived CDR1 and CDR2 are MDHEN and SYDVKM. The CDR3 length is 16 residues. The CDR3 region has the DNA TGTGCCAGCAGCCGACAACTTACAGGGGCGGGTCAGCCCCAGCATTTT. This codes for CASSRQLTGAGQPQHF.